This T cell receptor (beta chain) emerged from a study of beta chain features in type 1 diabetes. General study points: Compared with healthy donors, patients appeared to share more similar naive, central memory and regulatory TCRB repertoires. Whatever favoring of shorter templates PCR might show would apply equally to patients and controls. People with Type 1 diabetes carried modestly yet significantly shorter TCRB CDR3s in all four CD4+ subsets.

The table lists this clone with a few counts. Its antigen is still unknown. All of the isolated RNA was reverse transcribed, so expressed TCRB transcripts were sequenced. The table came from immunoSEQ multiplex PCR; TCRdb's copy has only in-frame clones and leaves some out. The table has some 250,000 clones, 9.5% to 13% seen once. The trim removed 3 bases at V and 5 bases at J, leaving 2 bases unmatched. Germline V CDR1 and CDR2: SQVTM, ANQGSEA. The CDR3 runs to 12 residues. The chain is built from TRBV29-1 and TRBJ2-5; 8 nucleotides line up with TRBD2. The sequenced material came from naive CD4+ T cells from blood. This TCR was sampled from a man younger than 45 with type 1 diabetes. This CDR3 reads CSVDSGAETQYF. CDR3 coding DNA: TGCAGCGTTGATAGCGGGGCGGAGACCCAGTACTTC.